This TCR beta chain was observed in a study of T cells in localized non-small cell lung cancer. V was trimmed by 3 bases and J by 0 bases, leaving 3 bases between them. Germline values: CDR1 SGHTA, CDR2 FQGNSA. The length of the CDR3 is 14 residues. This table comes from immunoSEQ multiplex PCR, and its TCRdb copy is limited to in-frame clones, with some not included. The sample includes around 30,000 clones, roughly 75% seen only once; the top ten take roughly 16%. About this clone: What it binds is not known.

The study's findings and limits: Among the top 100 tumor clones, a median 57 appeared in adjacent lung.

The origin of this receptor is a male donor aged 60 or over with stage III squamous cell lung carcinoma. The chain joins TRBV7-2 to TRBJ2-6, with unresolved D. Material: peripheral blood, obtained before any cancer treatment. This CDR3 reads CASSLTSGANVLTF. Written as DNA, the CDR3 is TGTGCCAGCAGCTTGACCTCTGGGGCCAACGTCCTGACTTTC.